The 16 T cell receptor beta chains below were found in one sample sequenced in a study of CD8 T cells in Susac syndrome (dated by TCRdb to between 2018 and 2021). Receptor amplification or capture employed the immunoSEQ multiplex PCR assay. RNA was extracted using the RNeasy kit, and about 0.5 to 1 ug of the RNA was reverse transcribed with random hexamers. The public sequencing data were trimmed at Q25 with fastp and processed into clonotypes with MiXCR by TCRdb, which kept only in-frame beta chains. A single entry per CDR3 protein holds the most common genes and DNA from its merged rows. This sample gives some 110,000 distinct CDR3 sequences in total; roughly 95% of them show up just once. In total, the top ten clones hold about 0.14% of the sample. Sample: CD4+ T cells from PBMCs. These receptors were collected from a human donor with Susac syndrome.

The V call is TRBV30, the J call TRBJ1-2, with a weak D call TRBD1 (5 bases). This CDR3 is built from 12 residues. CDR1 GTSNPN and CDR2 SVGIG come from the germline V gene (reference sequence). Trimming removed 0 bases at V and 6 bases at J, with 8 bases between. For the CDR3, the DNA is TGTGCCTGGAGTGTGGGGCCCCATGGCTACACCTTC. This codes for CAWSVGPHGYTF.

V gene TRBV7-3 combines with J gene TRBJ2-1; D is unclear. This CDR3 comprises 16 residues. Trimming removed 1 base from V and 5 bases from J, with 15 bases in between. Germline loops: CDR1 SGHTA, CDR2 FQGTGA. As DNA, the CDR3 is TGTGCCAGCAGCTTAAGAGATGCAGGAGCAAACAATGAGCAGTTCTTC. The encoded protein is CASSLRDAGANNEQFF.

This clonotype came up once. The chain has TRBV30 and TRBJ1-4, with a possible D match to TRBD1 (5 bases). The germline CDR1 and CDR2 sequences are GTSNPN and SVGIG (reference sequence). V shed 2 bases and J shed 7 bases, with 11 bases lying between them. This CDR3 has 13 amino acids. The DNA of the CDR3 is TGTGCCTGGAGTTGGAGGGGACGTGAAAAACTGTTTTTT. Translating it yields CAWSWRGREKLFF. Full variable domain (outside the CDR3, taken from reference TRBV30 and TRBJ1-4): SQTIHQWPATLVQPVGSPLSLECTVEGTSNPNLYWYRQAAGRGLQLLFYSVGIGQISSEVPQNLSASRPQDRQFILSSKKLLLSDSGFYLCAWSWRGREKLFFGSGTQLSVL.

The chain is built from TRBV6-5 and TRBJ2-7, with D hard to call. This CDR3 comprises 14 residues. CDR1 is MNHEY and CDR2 is SVGAGI in the germline V gene. V lost 0 bases, J lost 5 bases, and 11 bases lay in between. The chain's CDR3 is CASSYSRTIDEQYF. DNA for the CDR3: TGTGCCAGCAGTTACTCCCGGACCATAGACGAGCAGTACTTC.

The rearrangement uses TRBV20-1 and TRBJ2-3; 10 nucleotides line up with TRBD2. The CDR3 is made up of 12 amino acids. Germline assignment: CDR1 DFQATT and CDR2 SNEGSKA (reference sequence). After removal of 3 bases from V and 12 bases from J, the junction contained 6 bases not matched to a gene. The CDR3 protein is CSASPGLAEQYF. The DNA for the CDR3 is TGCAGTGCTAGTCCCGGACTAGCGGAACAGTATTTT.

This clonotype was seen just once. The rearrangement uses TRBV20-1 and TRBJ2-7, with TRBD1 matching over 11 bases. The V gene end was trimmed by 5 bases and the J gene end by 3 bases; junction bases not matched to a gene: 6. In germline, CDR1 is DFQATT, CDR2 SNEGSKA (reference sequence). The CDR3 is made up of 14 amino acids. Written as DNA, the CDR3 is TGCAGTGCTTCCTTGGGACAGGGGGGCTACGAGCAGTACTTC. This gives the protein CSASLGQGGYEQYF.

This clonotype has a single count. The V gene is TRBV19, the J gene TRBJ2-7, with D tentatively TRBD1 (6 bases). The CDR3 extends over 13 amino acids. CDR1 is LNHDA, CDR2 SQIVND, per germline (reference sequence). Between the trimmed V and J ends, which lost 5 bases and 5 bases, there was a span of 13 bases. CDR3 sequence reads: CASSPHRVHEQYF. The CDR3 bases are TGTGCCAGTAGTCCGCACAGGGTCCACGAGCAGTACTTC.

V gene TRBV7-2 combines with J gene TRBJ2-6, with D tentatively TRBD1 (6 bases). CDR1 and CDR2 (germline): SGHTA, FQGNSA. This CDR3 spans 14 amino acids. The germline V and J ends were trimmed by 10 bases and 3 bases, with 13 bases remaining between them. In nucleotides, the CDR3 is TGTGCCACCGAACAGGGTCATGGGGCCAACGTCCTGACTTTC. Protein sequence: CATEQGHGANVLTF.

This chain joins TRBV25-1 and TRBJ2-7; D could derive from TRBD1 or TRBD2 (5 bases each). The CDR3 covers 12 residues. Trimming removed 8 bases from V and 2 bases from J, with 10 bases in between. The germline gives CDR1 MGHDK, CDR2 SYGVNS. The CDR3 loop is CASGRGPYEQYF. CDR3 in DNA: TGTGCCAGCGGCCGGGGCCCCTACGAGCAGTACTTC.

The chain couples TRBV4-1 to TRBJ2-3; the match to TRBD2 covers 8 bases. Germline CDR1 reads MGHRA; CDR2 reads YSYEKL. Germline trimming cut 0 bases from V and 2 bases from J; bases unmatched to any gene: 1. The length of the CDR3 is 15 residues. This chain's CDR3 is CASSQEGLVTDTQYF. The CDR3 bases are TGCGCCAGCAGCCAAGAGGGACTAGTCACAGATACGCAGTATTTT.

The chain joins TRBV6-2 or TRBV6-3 to TRBJ2-3; D not certain. CDR3 length equals 16 residues. V shed 6 bases and J shed 2 bases, with 18 bases lying between them. Germline-derived CDR1 and CDR2 are MNHEY and SVGEGT. The CDR3 nucleotides read TGTGCCAGCAGCTCCTGGGGTCTCTACTCCACAGATACGCAGTATTTT. It specifies CASSSWGLYSTDTQYF.

This rearrangement joins TRBV29-1 to TRBJ2-7; D ambiguous. CDR3 size: 11 residues. Trimming removed 7 bases at V and 6 bases at J, with 13 bases between. Germline V gene sequence: CDR1 SQVTM, CDR2 ANQGSEA. This chain's CDR3 is CSAGTSVEQYF. CDR3 DNA sequence: TGCAGCGCCGGAACCAGCGTCGAGCAGTACTTC.

J is TRBJ2-3 and V is TRBV20-1; D ambiguous. V was trimmed by 1 base and J by 1 base, leaving 9 bases between them. CDR1 and CDR2 from the germline V gene are DFQATT and SNEGSKA (reference sequence). The CDR3 runs to 14 residues. CDR3 DNA sequence: TGCAGTGCTAGAGGGGGTAGGGGCACAGATACGCAGTATTTT. Its protein product is CSARGGRGTDTQYF.

J is TRBJ2-1 and V is TRBV20-1, with 9 nucleotides matching TRBD2. J gave up 4 bases and V 2 bases, and 9 bases lay outside the gene matches. Germline V lookup: CDR1 DFQATT, CDR2 SNEGSKA (reference sequence). CDR3 size: 16 residues. The CDR3 region has the DNA TGCAGTGCTAGAACTCCCGCGGGACTAGCATACAATGAGCAGTTCTTC. Translated, it gives CSARTPAGLAYNEQFF.

This chain joins TRBV20-1 and TRBJ1-2; unclear D gene. V lost 3 bases to trimming and J lost 3 bases, with 8 bases between them. Looked up from germline, CDR1 is DFQATT and CDR2 is SNEGSKA (reference sequence). This CDR3 has 12 amino acids. The CDR3 loop reads CSASPVDYGYTF. The DNA of the CDR3 is TGCAGTGCTAGTCCGGTAGACTATGGCTACACCTTC.

This chain uses TRBV15 with TRBJ1-5, with D unresolved. Looked up from germline, CDR1 is LNHNV and CDR2 is YYDKDF (reference sequence). The germline V and J ends were trimmed by 0 bases and 8 bases, with 8 bases remaining between them. The CDR3 has 13 residues. This CDR3 reads CATSRDPLEPQHF. The DNA for the CDR3 is TGTGCCACCAGCAGAGATCCCTTGGAGCCCCAGCATTTT.